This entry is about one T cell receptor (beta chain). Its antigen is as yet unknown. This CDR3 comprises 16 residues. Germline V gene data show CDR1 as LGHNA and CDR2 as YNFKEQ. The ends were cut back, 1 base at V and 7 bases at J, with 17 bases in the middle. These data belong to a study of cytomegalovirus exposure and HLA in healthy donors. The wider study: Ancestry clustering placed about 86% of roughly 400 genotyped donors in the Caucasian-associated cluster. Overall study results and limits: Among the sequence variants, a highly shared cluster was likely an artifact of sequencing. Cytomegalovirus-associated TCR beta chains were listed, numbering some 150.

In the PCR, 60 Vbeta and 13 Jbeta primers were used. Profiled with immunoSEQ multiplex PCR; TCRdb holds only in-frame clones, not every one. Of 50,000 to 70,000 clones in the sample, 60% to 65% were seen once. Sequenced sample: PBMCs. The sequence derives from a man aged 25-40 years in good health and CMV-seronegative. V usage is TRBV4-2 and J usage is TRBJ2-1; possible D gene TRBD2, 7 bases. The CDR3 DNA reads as TGTGCCAGCAGCCAAGCGGGATTAGGGGGGGGGAATGAGCAGTTCTTC. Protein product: CASSQAGLGGGNEQFF.